This T cell receptor beta chain was profiled in a study of radiotherapy plus CTLA-4 blockade in lung cancer. General observations from the study: Blood TCR clones of tumor origin expanded after radiotherapy plus ipilimumab.

With 5 bases removed from V and 4 bases from J, the gap between germline ends came to 11 bases. Germline CDR1 is LNHDA and CDR2 is SQIVND (reference sequence). The CDR3 is 13 amino acids. Profiled with immunoSEQ multiplex PCR; TCRdb holds only in-frame clones, not every one. The profile covers under 110,000 clones, with approximately 81% appearing a single time and 2.4% taken by the ten largest. Of note for this clone: The target antigen is unknown.

The study treated chemo-refractory metastatic non-small-cell lung cancer patients with focal radiation plus ipilimumab CTLA-4 blockade. The sequence was collected from a human donor with non-small cell lung cancer that progressed on radiotherapy plus ipilimumab. Some clones in this sample may be carry-over from other donors' samples. The sample here was peripheral blood, taken from a patient treated with radiotherapy plus ipilimumab. The chain employs TRBV19 and TRBJ1-1, with a weak D call TRBD1 (6 bases). DNA for the CDR3: TGTGCCAGTAGTGGAAGGGGGTCCACTGAAGCTTTCTTT. This translates into CASSGRGSTEAFF.